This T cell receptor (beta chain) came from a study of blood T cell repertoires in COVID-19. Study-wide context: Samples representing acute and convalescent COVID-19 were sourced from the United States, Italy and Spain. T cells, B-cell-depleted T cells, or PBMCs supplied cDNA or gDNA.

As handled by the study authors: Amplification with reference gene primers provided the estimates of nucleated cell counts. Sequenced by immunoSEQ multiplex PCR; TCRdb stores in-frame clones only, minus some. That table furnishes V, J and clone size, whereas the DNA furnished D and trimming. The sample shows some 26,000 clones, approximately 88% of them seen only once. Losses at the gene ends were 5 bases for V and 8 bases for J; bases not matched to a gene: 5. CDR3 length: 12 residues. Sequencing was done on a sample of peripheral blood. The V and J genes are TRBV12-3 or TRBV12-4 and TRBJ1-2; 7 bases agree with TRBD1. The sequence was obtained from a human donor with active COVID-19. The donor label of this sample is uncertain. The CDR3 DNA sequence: TGTGCCAGCAGTATCCAGGGGGGCGGCTACACCTTC. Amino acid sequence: CASSIQGGGYTF.